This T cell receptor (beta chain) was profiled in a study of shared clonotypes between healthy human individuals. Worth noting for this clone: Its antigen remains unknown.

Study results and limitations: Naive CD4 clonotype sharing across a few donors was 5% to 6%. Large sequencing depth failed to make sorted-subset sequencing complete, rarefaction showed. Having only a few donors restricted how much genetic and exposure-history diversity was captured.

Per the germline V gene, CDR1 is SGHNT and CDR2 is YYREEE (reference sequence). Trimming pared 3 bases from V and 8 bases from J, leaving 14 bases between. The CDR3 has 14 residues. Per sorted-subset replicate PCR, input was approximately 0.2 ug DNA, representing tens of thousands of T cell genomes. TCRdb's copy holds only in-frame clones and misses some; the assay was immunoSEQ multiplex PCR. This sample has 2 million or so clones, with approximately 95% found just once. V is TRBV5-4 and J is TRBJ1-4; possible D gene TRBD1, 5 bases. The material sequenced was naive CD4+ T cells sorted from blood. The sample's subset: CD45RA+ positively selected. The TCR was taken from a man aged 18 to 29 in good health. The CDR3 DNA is TGTGCCAGCAGCTCCCGGGACTATGAGGAAAAACTGTTTTTT. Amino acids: CASSSRDYEEKLFF.